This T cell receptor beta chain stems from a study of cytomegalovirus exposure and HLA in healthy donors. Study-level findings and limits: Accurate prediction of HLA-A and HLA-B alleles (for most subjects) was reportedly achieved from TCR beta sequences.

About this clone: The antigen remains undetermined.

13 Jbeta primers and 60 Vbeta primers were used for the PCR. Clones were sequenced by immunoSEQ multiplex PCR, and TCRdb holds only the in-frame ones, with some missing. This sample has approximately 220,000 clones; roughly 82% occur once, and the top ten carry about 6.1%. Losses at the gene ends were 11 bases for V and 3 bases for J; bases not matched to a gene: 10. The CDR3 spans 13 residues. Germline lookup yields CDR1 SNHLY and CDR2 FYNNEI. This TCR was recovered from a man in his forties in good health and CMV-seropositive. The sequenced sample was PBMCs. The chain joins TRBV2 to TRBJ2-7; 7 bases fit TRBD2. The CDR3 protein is CAPFGLESYEQYV. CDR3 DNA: TGTGCCCCCTTCGGACTAGAAAGCTACGAGCAGTACGTC.